These 8 T cell receptor beta chains originate from one sample sequenced in a study of T cell repertoires in cytomegalovirus infection. Their specific antigens are unknown. MiXCR, run by TCRdb on the reads, gives a single entry per CDR3 protein. Among tens of thousands of distinct CDR3 sequences, 20% to 25% were seen once, and the ten largest hold about a fifth. The sample consisted of PBMCs, sequenced either directly or after in vitro stimulation (not recorded which). The receptor set was obtained from a human donor in good health (CMV status not recorded). Some clones in this sample may be carry-over from other donors' samples.

This clonotype came up a few times. The rearrangement uses TRBV19 and TRBJ2-1; the D is unclear. V was clipped by 5 bases and J by 11 bases, with 13 bases between them. CDR1 is LNHDA and CDR2 is SQIVND in the germline V gene (reference sequence). This CDR3 contains 12 residues. CDR3: CASSPWGTQQFF. For the CDR3, the DNA is TGTGCCAGTAGTCCCTGGGGTACGCAGCAGTTCTTC.

This clonotype appeared once. V is TRBV20-1 and J is TRBJ1-4; D is perhaps TRBD1 (5 bases). Trimming removed 1 base at V and 7 bases at J, with 16 bases between. The V gene's germline CDR1 is DFQATT and CDR2 SNEGSKA (reference sequence). The CDR3 has 15 amino acids. The CDR3 sequence: CSARARTRRGEKLFF. As DNA, the CDR3 is TGCAGTGCTAGAGCTCGGACTCGAAGGGGTGAAAAACTGTTTTTT.

This clonotype has only a few counts. V is TRBV5-1 and J is TRBJ2-1, with TRBD1 as a possible D gene (8 bases). This CDR3 has 15 residues. CDR1 and CDR2 from the germline V gene are SGHRS and YFSETQ. Trimming took 7 bases from V and 4 from J, leaving 18 bases between them. CDR3 in amino acids: CASGGDRSLYNEQFF. The CDR3 DNA is TGCGCCAGCGGGGGGGACAGGTCCCTTTACAATGAGCAGTTCTTC.

The chain combines TRBV7-9 with TRBJ1-2, with a tentative D call TRBD1 (5 bases). The germline gives CDR1 SEHNR, CDR2 FQNEAQ (reference sequence). CDR3 length: 14 amino acids. V was trimmed by 3 bases and J by 3 bases, leaving 11 bases between them. CDR3 nucleotides: TGTGCCAGCAGCTTGCTACAGGTTTACTATGGCTACACCTTC. Amino acids: CASSLLQVYYGYTF.

This chain connects TRBV12-3 or TRBV12-4 to TRBJ2-1, with TRBD1 identical over 8 bases. The CDR3 runs to 15 residues. V lost 5 bases to trimming and J lost 8 bases; unmatched junction nucleotides: 11. CDR3: CASSPWTGRGDEQFF. The CDR3 DNA reads TGTGCCAGCAGTCCCTGGACAGGGCGAGGGGATGAGCAGTTCTTC.

This clonotype turned up a few times. The chain couples TRBV4-3 to TRBJ2-1; 9 bases align to TRBD2. There are 15 residues in the CDR3. Germline V lookup: CDR1 LGHNA, CDR2 YSLEER. After removal of 0 bases from V and 7 bases from J, the junction contained 4 bases not matched to a gene. The CDR3 nucleotides read TGCGCCAGCAGCCAAGAGGCGGGAGGGTGGAATGAGCAGTTCTTC. Its translation is CASSQEAGGWNEQFF.

This sequence joins TRBV4-1 and TRBJ2-7; the D is unclear. This CDR3 has 15 amino acids. The V gene's germline CDR1 is MGHRA and CDR2 YSYEKL. The V end was cut by 1 base, the J end by 2 bases, with 12 bases between. The CDR3 sequence: CASSQGWQNTYEQYF. DNA for the CDR3: TGCGCCAGCAGCCAAGGGTGGCAGAATACCTACGAGCAGTACTTC.

This clonotype was seen many times. The chain carries TRBV5-1 and TRBJ1-1; 8 bases match TRBD1. Germline values: CDR1 SGHRS, CDR2 YFSETQ. V gave up 0 bases and J gave up 0 bases; unmatched junction bases: 4. This CDR3 has 16 amino acids. This CDR3 is CASSLAGTGMNTEAFF. The CDR3, as DNA: TGCGCCAGCAGCTTGGCGGGGACAGGAATGAACACTGAAGCTTTCTTT.